The entry below gives a single T cell receptor (beta chain) sequence along with its context. The table lists this clone with a count of one. There is no known antigen for this receptor. Per-base quality was not reported, and no clone a single base away is much larger than it. TCRbeta CDR3 regions were amplified from genomic DNA by means of the immunoSEQ Assay, a bias-controlled multiplex PCR. In the authors' own workflow: Nucleated cell counts per sample were estimated from amplification of reference gene primers within the assay. To quantify the absolute abundance of each unique TCRbeta CDR3 rearrangement, sequence reads were collapsed and filtered. For each sample, productive Simpson clonality was calculated as the square root of Simpson's diversity index over productive rearrangements. TCRdb re-hosts the immuneACCESS table, in-frame sequences only. Its copies lack some clones; in the studies checked, an unresolved V gene accounts for under half of them, and the cause for the rest is not known. V, J and clone size were drawn from that table, and D and trimming were deduced from the DNA. This sample lists approximately 190,000 clones; around 84% were detected once. The top ten clonotypes cover 13% to 15% of the sample.

The source of the sample is a study of blood T cell repertoires in COVID-19 (dated by TCRdb to 2020 to 2022). Background for the entire study: Samples from collaborators originated in the United States, Italy and Spain and spanned both the acute and convalescent phases of COVID-19. The prospective study material was composed of cDNA or gDNA derived from T cells, B-cell-depleted T cells, or PBMCs. The dataset comprised deeply sampled blood TCRbeta repertoires from subjects exposed to, actively infected with, or recovered from COVID-19. The repertoires were released in a freely available public database meant as a resource for research on the immune response to SARS-CoV-2. The samples were drawn from the first 160 participants of the ongoing ImmuneRACE study and from roughly 1,300 subjects provided by 6 global collaborators. Nearly every sample came with metadata listing a de-identified subject ID, COVID-19 status, age in years and sex. Where available, HLA class I and class II types were obtained from metadata supplied by the sample provider rather than from assay-based typing.

Here is what the overall study found, with its caveats: The amount of clinical and demographic metadata varied by source and participant and was provided uncurated.

The CDR3, cysteine through phenylalanine, is 15 amino acids long. Kept here is only the CDR3 DNA, which spans 45 bases and is read in frame from base 1. The germline V and J ends show losses of 0 bases and 6 bases respectively, and no gene match explains 7 bases of the junction. Based on the germline V gene, the CDR1 and CDR2 sequences are SNHLY and FYNNEI. The collaborating institutions used their own protocols to collect whole blood in K2EDTA tubes. Collaborator samples were shipped for TCRbeta analysis as frozen whole blood, isolated PBMCs, or DNA extracted from either sample type. Sequenced: peripheral blood. The chain is assembled from TRBV2 and TRBJ2-5; 7 central nucleotides agree with TRBD2. The TCR sequence derives from a man aged 25-45 years with active or convalescent COVID-19. The CDR3 protein is CASSEARTSRKTQYF. The DNA sequence follows: TGTGCCAGCAGTGAAGCCCGGACTAGTCGGAAGACCCAGTACTTC.